The subject of this entry is one TCR beta chain. The data belong to a study of blood T cell repertoires in COVID-19. Background on the study: COVID-19 samples from acute and convalescent phases originated in the United States, Italy and Spain. From T cells, B-cell-depleted T cells, or PBMCs came the material, which was cDNA or gDNA.

In the authors' workflow: Reference gene primer amplification in the assay estimated nucleated cell counts. Generated by immunoSEQ multiplex PCR, the TCRdb table keeps only in-frame clones and is missing some. From that table come the V and J calls and clone size; the DNA was used to work out D and trimming. The sample records about 76,000 clones, 87% being singletons. V lost 1 base and J 4 bases, leaving 8 bases between the germline ends. CDR3 length equals 14 residues. The germline gives CDR1 SGHTA, CDR2 FQGNSA. This receptor was identified in a man aged 30 to 45 with acute or convalescent COVID-19. The chain has TRBV7-2 and TRBJ2-1, with unresolved D. The material sequenced was peripheral blood. The chain's CDR3 is CASSLGWQYNEQFF. The DNA for the CDR3 is TGTGCCAGCAGCTTAGGATGGCAGTACAATGAGCAGTTCTTC.